This T cell receptor beta chain was profiled in a study of spatial heterogeneity in lung cancer. Study context: Alpha-chain sequences were consistently detected less often than beta-chain sequences.

Study-wide results and limits: Coverage of tumor T cells, by estimate, reached roughly 7% for alpha chains and 11% to 15% for beta chains. Expanded intratumoral alpha and beta TCR counts tracked tumor mutation counts.

The sample's time point: sample taken at primary tumor resection. Samples came from roughly 72 TRACERx patients with untreated early-stage lung cancer. Sample share makes this clonotype medium-sized. Its target is not known. One entry per CDR3 protein, called by TCRdb with MiXCR from the 5' RACE reads. This table holds about 2,700 distinct CDR3 sequences, 10% to 12% found once. V gave up 4 bases and J gave up 0 bases, with 15 bases separating them. Looked up from germline, CDR1 is SGHDT and CDR2 is YYEEEE. The CDR3 loop spans 16 amino acids. The sequence was collected from a female donor with early-stage non-small cell lung cancer. The source was lung tumor tissue, collected at surgery. This chain uses TRBV5-6 with TRBJ2-3; weak D call: TRBD2 (6 bases). CDR3: CASSGEAGLSTDTQYF. CDR3 sequence (DNA): TGTGCCAGCAGCGGGGAGGCGGGACTTAGCACAGATACGCAGTATTTT.